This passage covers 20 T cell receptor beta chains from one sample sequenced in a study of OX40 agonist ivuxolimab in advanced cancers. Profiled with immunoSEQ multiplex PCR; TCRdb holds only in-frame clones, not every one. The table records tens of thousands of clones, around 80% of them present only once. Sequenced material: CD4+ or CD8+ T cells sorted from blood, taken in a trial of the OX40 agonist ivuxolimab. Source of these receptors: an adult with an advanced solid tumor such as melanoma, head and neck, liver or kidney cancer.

The CDR3 DNA reads TGTGCCAGCAGTTTAGGGGACAGGGACCACGAGCAGTACTTC. This codes for CASSLGDRDHEQYF. The chain has TRBV28 and TRBJ2-7, with TRBD1 matching over 9 bases. Trimming cost V 2 bases and J 5 bases; bases outside gene matches: 4. The CDR3 covers 14 residues. Germline loops: CDR1 MDHEN, CDR2 SYDVKM.

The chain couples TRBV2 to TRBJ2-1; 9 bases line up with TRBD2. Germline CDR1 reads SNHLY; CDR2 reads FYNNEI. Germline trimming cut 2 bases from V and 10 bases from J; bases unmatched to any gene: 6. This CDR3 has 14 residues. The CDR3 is CASSEYITSGEQFF. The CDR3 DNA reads TGTGCCAGCAGTGAATATATTACTAGCGGGGAGCAGTTCTTC.

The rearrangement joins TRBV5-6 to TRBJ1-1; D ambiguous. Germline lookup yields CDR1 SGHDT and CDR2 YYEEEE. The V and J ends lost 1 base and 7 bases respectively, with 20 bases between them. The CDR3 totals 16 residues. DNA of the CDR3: TGTGCCAGCAGCTTGCCCCTTGACACTCTAGTGGGTGAAGCTTTCTTT. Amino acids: CASSLPLDTLVGEAFF.

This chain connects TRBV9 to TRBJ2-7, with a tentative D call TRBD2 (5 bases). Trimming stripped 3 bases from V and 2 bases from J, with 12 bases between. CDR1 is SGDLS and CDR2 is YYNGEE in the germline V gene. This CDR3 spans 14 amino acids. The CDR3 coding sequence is TGTGCCAGCAGCGCCAGGACTGAGACCTACGAGCAGTACTTC. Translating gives CASSARTETYEQYF.

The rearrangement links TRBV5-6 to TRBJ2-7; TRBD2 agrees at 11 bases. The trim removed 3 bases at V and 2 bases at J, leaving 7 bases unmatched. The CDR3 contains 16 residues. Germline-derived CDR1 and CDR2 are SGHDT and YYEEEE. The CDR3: CASSWAGTSGAYEQYF. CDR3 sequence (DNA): TGTGCCAGCAGCTGGGCCGGGACTAGCGGTGCCTACGAGCAGTACTTC.

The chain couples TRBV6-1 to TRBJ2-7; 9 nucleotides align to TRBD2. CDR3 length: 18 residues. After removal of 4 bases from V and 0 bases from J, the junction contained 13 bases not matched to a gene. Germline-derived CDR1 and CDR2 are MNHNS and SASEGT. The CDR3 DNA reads TGTGCCAGCAGTGGAGTTGTGGCTAGCGGGACATTCTCCTACGAGCAGTACTTC. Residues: CASSGVVASGTFSYEQYF.

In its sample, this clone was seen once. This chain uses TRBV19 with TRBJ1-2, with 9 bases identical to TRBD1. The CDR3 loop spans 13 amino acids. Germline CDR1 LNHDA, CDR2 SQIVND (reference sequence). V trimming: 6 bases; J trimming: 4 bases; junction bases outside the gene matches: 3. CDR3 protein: CASSRDRAYGYTF. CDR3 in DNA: TGTGCCAGTAGCCGGGACAGGGCCTATGGCTACACCTTC. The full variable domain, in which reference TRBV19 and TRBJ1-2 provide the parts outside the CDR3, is DGGITQSPKYLFRKEGQNVTLSCEQNLNHDAMYWYRQDPGQGLRLIYYSQIVNDFQKGDIAEGYSVSREKKESFPLTVTSAQKNPTAFYLCASSRDRAYGYTFGSGTRLTVV.

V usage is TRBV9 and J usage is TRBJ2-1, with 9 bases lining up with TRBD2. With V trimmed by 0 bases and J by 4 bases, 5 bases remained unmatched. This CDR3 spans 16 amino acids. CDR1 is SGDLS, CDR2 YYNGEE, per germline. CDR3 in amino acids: CASSVEIAGVYNEQFF. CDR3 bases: TGTGCCAGCAGCGTAGAAATAGCGGGAGTTTACAATGAGCAGTTCTTC.

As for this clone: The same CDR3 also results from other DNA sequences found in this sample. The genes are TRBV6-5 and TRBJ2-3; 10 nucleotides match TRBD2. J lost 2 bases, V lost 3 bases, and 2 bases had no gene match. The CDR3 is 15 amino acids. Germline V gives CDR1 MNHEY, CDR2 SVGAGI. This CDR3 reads CASSYGTSATDTQYF. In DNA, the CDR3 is TGTGCCAGCAGTTATGGGACTAGCGCCACAGATACGCAGTATTTT.

The CDR3 region has the DNA TGTGCCAGCAGTTTAGGACTAGCCCTGAGCTCCTACAATGAGCAGTTCTTC. It translates to CASSLGLALSSYNEQFF. The chain employs TRBV27 and TRBJ2-1, with 8 bases identical to TRBD2. The CDR3 consists of 17 residues. The ends lost 2 bases at V and 0 bases at J; junction bases unmatched: 6. Germline V gives CDR1 MNHEY, CDR2 SMNVEV (reference sequence).

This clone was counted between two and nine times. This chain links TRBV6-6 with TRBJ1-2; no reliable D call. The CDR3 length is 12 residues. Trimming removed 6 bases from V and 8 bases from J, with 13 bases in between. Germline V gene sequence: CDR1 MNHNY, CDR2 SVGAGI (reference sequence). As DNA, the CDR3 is TGTGCCAGCAGCCCCGTGGTCGAGGGCTACACCTTC. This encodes CASSPVVEGYTF.

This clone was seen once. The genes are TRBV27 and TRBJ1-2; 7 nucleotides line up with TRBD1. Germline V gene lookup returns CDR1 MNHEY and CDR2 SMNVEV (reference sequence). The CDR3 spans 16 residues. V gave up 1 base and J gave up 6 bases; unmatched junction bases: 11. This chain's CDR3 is CASSLFPRGGADGYTF. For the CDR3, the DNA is TGTGCCAGCAGTTTATTCCCCCGAGGGGGCGCCGATGGCTACACCTTC.

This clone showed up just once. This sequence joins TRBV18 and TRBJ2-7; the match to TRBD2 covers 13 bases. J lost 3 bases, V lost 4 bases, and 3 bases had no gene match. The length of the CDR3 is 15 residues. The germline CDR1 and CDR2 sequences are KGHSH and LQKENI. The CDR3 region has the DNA TGTGCCAGCTCACACCGGACTAGCGGGGGCTACGAGCAGTACTTC. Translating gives CASSHRTSGGYEQYF.

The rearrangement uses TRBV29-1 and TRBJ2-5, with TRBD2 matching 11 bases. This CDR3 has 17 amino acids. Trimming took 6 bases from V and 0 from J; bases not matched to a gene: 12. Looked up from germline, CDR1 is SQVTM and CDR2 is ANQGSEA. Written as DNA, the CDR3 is TGCAGCGTCTGGGCGGCTACTAGCGGGAGAGACCAAGAGACCCAGTACTTC. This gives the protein CSVWAATSGRDQETQYF.

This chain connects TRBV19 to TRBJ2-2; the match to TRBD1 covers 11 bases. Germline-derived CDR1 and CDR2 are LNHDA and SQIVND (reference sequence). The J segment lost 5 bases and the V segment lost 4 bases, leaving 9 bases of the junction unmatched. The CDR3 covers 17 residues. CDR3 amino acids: CASSRTGGSTGTGELFF. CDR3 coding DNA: TGTGCCAGTAGTAGGACAGGGGGCTCTACGGGGACCGGGGAGCTGTTTTTT.

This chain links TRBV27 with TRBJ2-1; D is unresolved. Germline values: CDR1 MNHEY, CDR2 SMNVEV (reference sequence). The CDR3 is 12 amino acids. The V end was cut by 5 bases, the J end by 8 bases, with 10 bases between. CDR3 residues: CASSPRLHEQFF. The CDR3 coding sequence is TGTGCCAGCAGTCCCCGACTTCATGAGCAGTTCTTC.

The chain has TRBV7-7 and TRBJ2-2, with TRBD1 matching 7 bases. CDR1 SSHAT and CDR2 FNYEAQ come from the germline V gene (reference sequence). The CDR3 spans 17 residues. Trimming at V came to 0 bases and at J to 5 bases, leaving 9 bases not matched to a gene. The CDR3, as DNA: TGTGCCAGCAGCTTAGCGTTAGACAGGGCCTCGACCGGGGAGCTGTTTTTT. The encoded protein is CASSLALDRASTGELFF. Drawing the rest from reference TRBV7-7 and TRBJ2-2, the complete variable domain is GAGVSQSPRYKVTKRGQDVTLRCDPISSHATLYWYQQALGQGPEFLTYFNYEAQPDKSGLPSDRFSAERPEGSISTLTIQRTEQRDSAMYRCASSLALDRASTGELFFGEGSRLTVL.

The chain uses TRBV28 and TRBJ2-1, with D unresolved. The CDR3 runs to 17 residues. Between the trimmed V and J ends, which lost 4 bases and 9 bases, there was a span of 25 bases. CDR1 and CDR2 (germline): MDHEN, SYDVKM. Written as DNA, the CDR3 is TGTGCCAGCAGTTCACACCACTCCCCTGGGCGAATGGGTGAGCAGTTCTTC. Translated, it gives CASSSHHSPGRMGEQFF.

CDR3 amino acids: CASSERSGGGETQYF. As DNA, the CDR3 is TGTGCCAGCAGTGAGCGGAGCGGGGGGGGAGAGACCCAGTACTTC. V and J are TRBV2 and TRBJ2-5, with 10 nucleotides matching TRBD2. Unmatched junction bases numbered 5, after V lost 3 bases and J lost 4 bases. The length of the CDR3 is 15 residues. The V gene's germline CDR1 is SNHLY and CDR2 FYNNEI.

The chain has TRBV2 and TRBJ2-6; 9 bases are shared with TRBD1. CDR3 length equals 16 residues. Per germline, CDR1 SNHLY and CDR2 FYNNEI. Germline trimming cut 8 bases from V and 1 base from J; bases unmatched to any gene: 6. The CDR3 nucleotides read TGTGCCAGCGGGCCGGACAGGGGTTCTGGGGCCAACGTCCTGACTTTC. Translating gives CASGPDRGSGANVLTF.